The T cell receptor beta chain described here comes from a study of yellow fever vaccine responses in identical twins. Overall study findings and caveats: After vaccination, twins' T cell response reportedly seemed partly convergent, partly personalized.

Each CDR3 protein gets one entry after TCRdb re-called the RT-PCR reads with MiXCR. The sample records 17,000 or so distinct CDR3 sequences, under 75% being singletons. The V and J ends lost 5 bases and 5 bases, in that order; junction bases with no gene match: 18. Per germline, CDR1 SGHVS and CDR2 FQNEAQ. The CDR3 spans 18 residues. Worth noting for this clonotype: Its antigen is currently unknown.

The rearrangement uses TRBV7-8 and TRBJ2-5; 9 bases are a match to TRBD1. This material consisted of T cells from blood (PBMCs), unsorted or a sorted subset (not recorded which), taken before or after yellow fever vaccination (not recorded which). The clonotype was recovered from a woman between 18 and 29 years old who received the yellow fever vaccine. CDR3 DNA: TGTGCCAGCAGCCCCCGACCTCCGGGACAGGGATTTATGGAGACCCAGTACTTC. It is translated as CASSPRPPGQGFMETQYF.